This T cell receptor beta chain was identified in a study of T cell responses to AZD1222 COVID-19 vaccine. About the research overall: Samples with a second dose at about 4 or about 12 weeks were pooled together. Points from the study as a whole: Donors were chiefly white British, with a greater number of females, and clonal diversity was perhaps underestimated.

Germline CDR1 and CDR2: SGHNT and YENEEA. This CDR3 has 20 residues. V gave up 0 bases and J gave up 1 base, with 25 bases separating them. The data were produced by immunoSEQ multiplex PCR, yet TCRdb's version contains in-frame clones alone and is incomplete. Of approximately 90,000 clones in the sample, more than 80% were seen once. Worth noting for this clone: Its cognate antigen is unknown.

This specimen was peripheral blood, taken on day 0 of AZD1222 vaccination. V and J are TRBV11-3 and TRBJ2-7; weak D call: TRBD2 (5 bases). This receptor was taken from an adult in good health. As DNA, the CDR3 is TGTGCCAGCAGCTTAGATCGTCGAGGAGGTCCCACTAAAAGGTCCTACGAGCAGTACTTC. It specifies CASSLDRRGGPTKRSYEQYF.